This T cell receptor (beta chain) was recovered during a study of shared clonotypes between healthy human individuals (dated by TCRdb to about 2020). Turning to the overall study: A few men and a couple of women, aged 18 to 49 years, made up the cohort. For each donor, three plates each were used for CD4 naive and CD4 memory, two plates were used for CD8 naive, and one plate was used for CD8 memory. To estimate repertoire size and how much clonotypes are shared between individuals, the study performed deep sequencing of blood TCR repertoires from roughly five healthy adults. To increase sequencing depth and limit assay-specific biases, TCR repertoire library preparation and sequencing were carried out by different laboratories using diverse techniques. Per donor, leukapheresis produced somewhere between about 0.8 and 9 billion PBMCs. General findings and caveats noted by the study authors: Based on pairwise subsampling, the degree of clonotype sharing among donors was expected to be affected by sequencing depth. Sampling was limited to blood, and TCR repertoires in tissue likely differ from TCR repertoires in blood. Incomplete sequencing was indicated by rarefaction of sorted-subset datasets, despite the large sequencing depth. Estimated clonotype richness was generally larger for naive than for memory subsets. The small number of donors limited the genetic and exposure-history diversity represented. Across a handful of donors, about 5.2% of naive CD4, around 3.5% of naive CD8, about 2.3% of memory CD4, and 0.4% of memory CD8 clonotypes were shared. Compared with non-shared clonotypes, clonotypes shared by all four sorted-subset donors had higher generation probabilities.

For the CD8 naive samples, CD45RO-negative cells were positively selected for CCR7, yielding a CD45RA+CCR7+ population from which TemRA cells were excluded. The donors were healthy, HIV-negative adults who had no recently reported acute infections or vaccinations. Only Caucasian adults living in Nashville, Tennessee, USA were represented among the donors. After blood collection by leukapheresis, PBMCs were isolated using Ficoll-Histopaque density gradient centrifugation and then cryopreserved in the vapor phase of liquid nitrogen. Analytical flow cytometry was used to check the purity and quantity of every magnetically sorted T cell population. Genomic DNA was isolated from every sorted fraction and measured by UV absorbance on a Nanodrop 2000c. CDR1 and CDR2, per the germline V gene, are SGDLS and YYNGEE. The CDR3, cysteine through phenylalanine, is 15 amino acids long. Left in the record is the CDR3 DNA by itself, 45 bases read in frame from the first base. The V and J ends are trimmed by 0 bases and 0 bases, leaving 6 bases between them.

TCR CDR3 regions were amplified from genomic DNA by multiplex PCR using the deep immunoSEQ assay. Genomic DNA extracted from each cell subset was distributed evenly over all wells of several immunoSEQ 96-well plates, and each plate served as one replicate. For sorted subsets, roughly 200 ng genomic DNA, equal to 30,000 to 35,000 T cell genomes, was loaded into each replicate PCR. Purified libraries were quantified with a Qubit 3.0 fluorometer, sized on a Bioanalyzer 2100, and re-quantified with the KAPA Library Quantification kit. Every immunoSEQ 96-well plate was sequenced on a dedicated single-read 150-cycle Illumina NextSeq 550 flow cell. The original pipeline was this. Because the immunoSEQ output included only junctional sequences and no quality scores, the filtering could not be the same as the filtering used for full-length reads. To assign V/J genes and CDR3, sequences were annotated using PyIR, a Python wrapper for IgBLAST v1.9, with IMGT germline references. Reads were filtered out if the reads had weak V/J assignments (E-value above 1e-6), no CDR3, stop codons, out-of-frame junctions, or ambiguous translated residues. V3J clonotypes were defined as sequences sharing an identical inferred V gene, J gene, and CDR3 amino acid sequence. Percentage overlap between repertoires was calculated by dividing the number of shared unique clonotypes by the size of the smaller repertoire. RTK rarefaction, the Chao1 estimator, and Recon v2.1 estimates of unobserved clonotypes were used to assess repertoire richness. Generation probabilities for all TCRbeta clonotypes obtained by the gDNA method from a handful of donors were computed using OLGA. TCRdb limited this immuneACCESS table to in-frame rearrangements with V and J called. A share of clones is missing; checked studies link under half to unresolved V genes, and the rest is unexplained. V and J calls and clone size are as listed in that table; D and trimming were resolved from the DNA. The sample table lists roughly 2,000,000 clones, around 96% of them with a count of one. The top ten clonotypes cover 0.9% to 1.5% of the sample.

With regard to this clone: Its antigen is still unknown. The record has no base qualities; no much larger clone is one base away.

The clonotype originates from a man younger than 35 in good health. Sequencing was done on a sample of naive CD8+ T cells sorted from blood. The label giving this sample's cell subset or site can be read as: CD45RA+CCR7+. The sequence links TRBV9 to TRBJ1-4, with the D gene uncertain. The sequence in DNA is TGTGCCAGCAGCGTAGGTCTTACAACTAATGAAAAACTGTTTTTT. This codes for CASSVGLTTNEKLFF.